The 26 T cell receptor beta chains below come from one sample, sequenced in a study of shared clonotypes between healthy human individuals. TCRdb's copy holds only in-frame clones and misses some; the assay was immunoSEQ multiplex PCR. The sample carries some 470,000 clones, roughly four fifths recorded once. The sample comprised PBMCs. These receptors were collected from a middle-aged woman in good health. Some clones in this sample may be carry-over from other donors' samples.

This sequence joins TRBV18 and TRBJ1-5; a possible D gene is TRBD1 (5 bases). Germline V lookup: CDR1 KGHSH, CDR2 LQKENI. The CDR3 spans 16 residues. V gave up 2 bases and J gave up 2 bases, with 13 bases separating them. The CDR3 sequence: CASSPSGGFGNQPQHF. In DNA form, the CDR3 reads TGTGCCAGCTCACCAAGCGGGGGGTTCGGCAATCAGCCCCAGCATTTT.

The CDR3 loop is CASSFRGGNYGYTF. DNA of the CDR3: TGTGCCAGCAGCTTCAGGGGAGGTAACTATGGCTACACCTTC. V usage is TRBV5-4 and J usage is TRBJ1-2; a possible D gene is TRBD1 (6 bases). V lost 2 bases to trimming and J lost 1 base, with 9 bases between them. In germline, CDR1 is SGHNT, CDR2 YYREEE (reference sequence). The CDR3 runs to 14 residues.

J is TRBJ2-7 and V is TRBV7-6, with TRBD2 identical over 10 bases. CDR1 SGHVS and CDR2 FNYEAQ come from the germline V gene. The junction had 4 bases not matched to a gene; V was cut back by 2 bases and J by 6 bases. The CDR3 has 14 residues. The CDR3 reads CASSLYTSGIEQYF. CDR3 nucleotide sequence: TGTGCCAGCAGCTTATATACTAGCGGGATCGAGCAGTACTTC.

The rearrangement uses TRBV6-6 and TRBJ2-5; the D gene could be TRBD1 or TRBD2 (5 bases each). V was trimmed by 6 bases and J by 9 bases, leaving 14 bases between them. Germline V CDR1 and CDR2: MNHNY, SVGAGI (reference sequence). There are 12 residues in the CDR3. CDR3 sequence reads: CASRDPLGAQYF. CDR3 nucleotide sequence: TGTGCCAGCAGAGACCCCCTGGGGGCCCAGTACTTC.

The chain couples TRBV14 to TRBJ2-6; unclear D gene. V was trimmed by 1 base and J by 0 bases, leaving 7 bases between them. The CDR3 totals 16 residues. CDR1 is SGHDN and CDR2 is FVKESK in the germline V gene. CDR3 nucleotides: TGTGCCAGCAGCCAAGTGCAGTTCTCTGGGGCCAACGTCCTGACTTTC. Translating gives CASSQVQFSGANVLTF. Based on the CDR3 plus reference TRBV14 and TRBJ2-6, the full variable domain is EAGVTQFPSHSVIEKGQTVTLRCDPISGHDNLYWYRRVMGKEIKFLLHFVKESKQDESGMPNNRFLAERTGGTYSTLKVQPAELEDSGVYFCASSQVQFSGANVLTFGAGSRLTVL.

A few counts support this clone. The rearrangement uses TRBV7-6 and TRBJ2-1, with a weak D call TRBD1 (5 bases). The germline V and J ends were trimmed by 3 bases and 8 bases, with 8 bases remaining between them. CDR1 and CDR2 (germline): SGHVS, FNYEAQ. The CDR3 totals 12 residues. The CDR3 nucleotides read TGTGCCAGCAGCTTTGTAGGGGATGAGCAGTTCTTC. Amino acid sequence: CASSFVGDEQFF. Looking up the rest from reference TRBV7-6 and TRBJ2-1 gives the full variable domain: GAGVSQSPRYKVTKRGQDVALRCDPISGHVSLYWYRQALGQGPEFLTYFNYEAQQDKSGLPNDRFSAERPEGSISTLTIQRTEQRDSAMYRCASSFVGDEQFFGPGTRLTVL.

The CDR3 protein is CASSQEWSGEHENTEAFF. As DNA, the CDR3 is TGCGCCAGCAGCCAAGAGTGGTCAGGAGAACACGAGAACACTGAAGCTTTCTTT. This chain uses TRBV4-1 with TRBJ1-1; unclear D gene. The CDR3 covers 18 residues. Germline V gene lookup returns CDR1 MGHRA and CDR2 YSYEKL. V was cut by 0 bases and J by 1 base, with 18 bases left in between.

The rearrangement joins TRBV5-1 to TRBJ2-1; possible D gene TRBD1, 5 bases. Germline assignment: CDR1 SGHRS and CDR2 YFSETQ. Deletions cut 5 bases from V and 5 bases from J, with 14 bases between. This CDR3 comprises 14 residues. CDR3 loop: CASRGAGINNEQFF. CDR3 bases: TGCGCCAGCAGAGGGGCAGGGATCAACAATGAGCAGTTCTTC.

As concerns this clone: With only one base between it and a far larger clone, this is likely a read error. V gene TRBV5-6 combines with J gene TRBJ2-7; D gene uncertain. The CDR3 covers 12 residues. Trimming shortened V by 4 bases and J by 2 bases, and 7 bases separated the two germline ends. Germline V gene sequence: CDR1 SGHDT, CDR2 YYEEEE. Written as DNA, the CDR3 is TGTGCCAGCAGCGCTTCCACCTACGAGCAGTACTTC. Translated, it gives CASSASTYEQYF. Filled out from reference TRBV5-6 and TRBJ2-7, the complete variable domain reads DAGVTQSPTHLIKTRGQQVTLRCSPKSGHDTVSWYQQALGQGPQFIFQYYEEEERQRGNFPDRFSGHQFPNYSSELNVNALLLGDSALYLCASSASTYEQYFGPGTRLTVT.

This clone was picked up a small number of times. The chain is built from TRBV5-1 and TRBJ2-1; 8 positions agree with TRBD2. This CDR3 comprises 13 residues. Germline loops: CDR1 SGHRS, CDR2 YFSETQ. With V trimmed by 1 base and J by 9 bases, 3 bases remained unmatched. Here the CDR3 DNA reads TGCGCCAGCAGCTTGCTAGCGGGTTCTGAGCAGTTCTTC. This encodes CASSLLAGSEQFF. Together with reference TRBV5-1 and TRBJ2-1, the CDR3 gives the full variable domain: KAGVTQTPRYLIKTRGQQVTLSCSPISGHRSVSWYQQTPGQGLQFLFEYFSETQRNKGNFPGRFSGRQFSNSRSEMNVSTLELGDSALYLCASSLLAGSEQFFGPGTRLTVL.

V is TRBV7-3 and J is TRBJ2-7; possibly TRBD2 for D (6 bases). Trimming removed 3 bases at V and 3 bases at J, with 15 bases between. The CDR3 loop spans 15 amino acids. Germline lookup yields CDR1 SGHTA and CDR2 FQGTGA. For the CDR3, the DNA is TGTGCCAGCAGCTTGGAGGGAGGTCCCCTCTACGAGCAGTACTTC. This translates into CASSLEGGPLYEQYF.

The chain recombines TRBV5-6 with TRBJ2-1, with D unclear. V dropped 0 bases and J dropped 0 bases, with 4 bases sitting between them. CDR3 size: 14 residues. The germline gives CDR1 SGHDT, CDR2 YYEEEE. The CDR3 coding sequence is TGTGCCAGCAGCTTGGTAGGCTCCTACAATGAGCAGTTCTTC. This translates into CASSLVGSYNEQFF. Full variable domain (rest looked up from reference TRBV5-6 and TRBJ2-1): DAGVTQSPTHLIKTRGQQVTLRCSPKSGHDTVSWYQQALGQGPQFIFQYYEEEERQRGNFPDRFSGHQFPNYSSELNVNALLLGDSALYLCASSLVGSYNEQFFGPGTRLTVL.

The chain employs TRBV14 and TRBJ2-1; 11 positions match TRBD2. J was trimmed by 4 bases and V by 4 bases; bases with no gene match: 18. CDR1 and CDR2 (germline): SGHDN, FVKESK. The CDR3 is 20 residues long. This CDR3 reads CASSPSPGTSGYWKYNEQFF. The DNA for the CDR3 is TGTGCCAGCAGCCCGTCTCCCGGGACTAGCGGCTATTGGAAATACAATGAGCAGTTCTTC.

The CDR3 DNA sequence: TGTGCCAGCAGCTTGGTAGCCGGGGTCCAACAAGATAATGAGCAGTTCTTC. Protein sequence: CASSLVAGVQQDNEQFF. The rearrangement links TRBV5-6 to TRBJ2-1, with a tentative D call TRBD2 (5 bases). Germline loops: CDR1 SGHDT, CDR2 YYEEEE. V shed 0 bases and J shed 7 bases, with 20 bases lying between them. The CDR3 sequence is 17 residues long.

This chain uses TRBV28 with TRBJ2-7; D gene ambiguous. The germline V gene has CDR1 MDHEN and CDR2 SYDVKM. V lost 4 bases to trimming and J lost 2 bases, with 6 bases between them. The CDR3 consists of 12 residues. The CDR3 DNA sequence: TGTGCCAGCAGTTGGCATACCTACGAGCAGTACTTC. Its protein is CASSWHTYEQYF. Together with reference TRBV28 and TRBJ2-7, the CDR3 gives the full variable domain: DVKVTQSSRYLVKRTGEKVFLECVQDMDHENMFWYRQDPGLGLRLIYFSYDVKMKEKGDIPEGYSVSREKKERFSLILESASTNQTSMYLCASSWHTYEQYFGPGTRLTVT.

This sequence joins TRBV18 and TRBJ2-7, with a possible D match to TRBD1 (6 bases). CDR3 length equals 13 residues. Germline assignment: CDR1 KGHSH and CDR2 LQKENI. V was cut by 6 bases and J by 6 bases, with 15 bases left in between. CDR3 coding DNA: TGTGCCAGCTCTACTGGACAGCGGTCCGAGCAGTACTTC. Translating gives CASSTGQRSEQYF.

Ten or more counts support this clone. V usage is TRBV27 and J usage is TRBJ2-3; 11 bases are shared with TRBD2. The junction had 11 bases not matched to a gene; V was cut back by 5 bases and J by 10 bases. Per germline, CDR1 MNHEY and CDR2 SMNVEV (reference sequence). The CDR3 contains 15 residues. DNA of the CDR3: TGTGCCAGCAGTCCAACTAGCGGGAGTCGGGGGGCGCAGTATTTT. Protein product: CASSPTSGSRGAQYF.

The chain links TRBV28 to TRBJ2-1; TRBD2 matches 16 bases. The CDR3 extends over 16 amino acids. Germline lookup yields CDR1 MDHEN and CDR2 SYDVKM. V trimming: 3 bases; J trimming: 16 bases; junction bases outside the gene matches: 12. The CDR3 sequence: CASSFSGPGLAGGSFF. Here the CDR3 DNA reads TGTGCCAGCAGTTTTTCAGGGCCGGGACTAGCGGGAGGGTCTTTCTTC. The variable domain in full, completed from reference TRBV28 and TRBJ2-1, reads DVKVTQSSRYLVKRTGEKVFLECVQDMDHENMFWYRQDPGLGLRLIYFSYDVKMKEKGDIPEGYSVSREKKERFSLILESASTNQTSMYLCASSFSGPGLAGGSFFGPGTRLTVL.

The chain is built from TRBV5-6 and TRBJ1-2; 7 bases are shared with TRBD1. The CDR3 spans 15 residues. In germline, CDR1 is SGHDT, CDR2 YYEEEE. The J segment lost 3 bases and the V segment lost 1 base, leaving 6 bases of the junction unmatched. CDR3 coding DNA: TGTGCCAGCAGCTTGAGGGGGCAGGGACACTATGGCTACACCTTC. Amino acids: CASSLRGQGHYGYTF.

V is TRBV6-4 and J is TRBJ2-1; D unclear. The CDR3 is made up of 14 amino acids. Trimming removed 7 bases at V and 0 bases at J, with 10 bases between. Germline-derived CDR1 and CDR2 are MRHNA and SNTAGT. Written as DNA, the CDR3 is TGTGCCAGCAATAAGACGAGCTCCTACAATGAGCAGTTCTTC. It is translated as CASNKTSSYNEQFF.

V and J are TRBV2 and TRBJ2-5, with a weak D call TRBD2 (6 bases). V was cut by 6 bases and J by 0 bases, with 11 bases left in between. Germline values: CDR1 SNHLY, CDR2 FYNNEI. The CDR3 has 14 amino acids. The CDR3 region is CASRARGYQETQYF. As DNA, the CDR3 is TGTGCCAGCAGGGCCCGGGGGTACCAAGAGACCCAGTACTTC.

The CDR3 sequence is CAWQRQIYEQYF. The CDR3 DNA reads as TGTGCCTGGCAGCGTCAGATCTACGAGCAGTACTTC. The rearrangement links TRBV30 to TRBJ2-7; D gene ambiguous. Germline values: CDR1 GTSNPN, CDR2 SVGIG (reference sequence). The CDR3 is made up of 12 amino acids. V lost 5 bases and J 3 bases, leaving 11 bases between the germline ends.

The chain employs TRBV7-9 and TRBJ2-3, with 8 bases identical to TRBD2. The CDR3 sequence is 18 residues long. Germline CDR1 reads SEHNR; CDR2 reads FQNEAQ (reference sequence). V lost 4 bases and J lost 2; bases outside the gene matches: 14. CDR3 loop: CASSYLKRREAPTDTQYF. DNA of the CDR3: TGTGCCAGCAGCTACTTAAAACGGCGGGAGGCCCCCACAGATACGCAGTATTTT.

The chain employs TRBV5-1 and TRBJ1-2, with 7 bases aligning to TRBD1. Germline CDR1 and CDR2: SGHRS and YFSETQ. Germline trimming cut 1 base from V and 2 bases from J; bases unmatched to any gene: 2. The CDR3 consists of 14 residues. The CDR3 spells CASSLTGDNYGYTF. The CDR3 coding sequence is TGCGCCAGCAGCTTGACAGGGGACAACTATGGCTACACCTTC.

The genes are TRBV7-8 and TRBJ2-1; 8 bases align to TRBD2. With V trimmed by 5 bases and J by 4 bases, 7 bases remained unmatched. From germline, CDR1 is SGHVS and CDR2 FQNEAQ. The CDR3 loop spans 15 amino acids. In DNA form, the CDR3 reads TGTGCCAGCAGCCCGTTCGGCGGGAGGTACAATGAGCAGTTCTTC. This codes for CASSPFGGRYNEQFF.

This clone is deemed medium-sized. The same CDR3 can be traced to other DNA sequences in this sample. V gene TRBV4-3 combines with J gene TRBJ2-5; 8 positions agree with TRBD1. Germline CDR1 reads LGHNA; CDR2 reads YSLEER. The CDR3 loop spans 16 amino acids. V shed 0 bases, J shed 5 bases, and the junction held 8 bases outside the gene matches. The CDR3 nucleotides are TGCGCCAGCAGCCAAGAAGCCGGGACAGGCGGTGAGACCCAGTACTTC. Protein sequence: CASSQEAGTGGETQYF.